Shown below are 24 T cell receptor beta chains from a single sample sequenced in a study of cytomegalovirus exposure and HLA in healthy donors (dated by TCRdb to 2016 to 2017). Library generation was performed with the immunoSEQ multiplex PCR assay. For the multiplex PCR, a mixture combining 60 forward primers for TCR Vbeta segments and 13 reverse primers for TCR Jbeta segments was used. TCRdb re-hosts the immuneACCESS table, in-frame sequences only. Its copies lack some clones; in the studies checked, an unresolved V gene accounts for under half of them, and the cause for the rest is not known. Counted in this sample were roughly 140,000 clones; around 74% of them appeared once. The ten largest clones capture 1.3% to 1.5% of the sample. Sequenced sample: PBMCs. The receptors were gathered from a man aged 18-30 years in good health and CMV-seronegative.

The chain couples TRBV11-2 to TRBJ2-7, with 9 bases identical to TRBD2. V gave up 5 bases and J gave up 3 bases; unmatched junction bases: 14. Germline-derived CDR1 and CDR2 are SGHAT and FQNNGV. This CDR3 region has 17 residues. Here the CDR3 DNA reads TGTGCCAGCAGCCATCTTACACGGCGGGAGGGCCTCTACGAGCAGTACTTC. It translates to CASSHLTRREGLYEQYF.

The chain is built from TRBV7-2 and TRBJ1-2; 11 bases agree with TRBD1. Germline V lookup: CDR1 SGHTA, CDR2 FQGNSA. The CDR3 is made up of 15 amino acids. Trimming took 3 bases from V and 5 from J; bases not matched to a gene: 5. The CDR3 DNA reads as TGTGCCAGCAGCTTTGATGGGACAGGGGGATATGGCTACACCTTC. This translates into CASSFDGTGGYGYTF.

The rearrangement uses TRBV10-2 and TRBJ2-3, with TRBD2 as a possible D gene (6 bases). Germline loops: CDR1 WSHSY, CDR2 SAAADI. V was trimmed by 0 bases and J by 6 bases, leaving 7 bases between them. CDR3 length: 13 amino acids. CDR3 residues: CASSESGGDTQYF. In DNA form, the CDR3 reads TGCGCCAGCAGTGAGTCTGGGGGGGATACGCAGTATTTT.

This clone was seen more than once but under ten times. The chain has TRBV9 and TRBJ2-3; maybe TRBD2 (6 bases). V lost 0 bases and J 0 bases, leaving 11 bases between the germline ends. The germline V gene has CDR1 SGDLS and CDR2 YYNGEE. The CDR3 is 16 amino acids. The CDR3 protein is CASSVVGSGSTDTQYF. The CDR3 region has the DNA TGTGCCAGCAGCGTAGTCGGTAGCGGTAGCACAGATACGCAGTATTTT.

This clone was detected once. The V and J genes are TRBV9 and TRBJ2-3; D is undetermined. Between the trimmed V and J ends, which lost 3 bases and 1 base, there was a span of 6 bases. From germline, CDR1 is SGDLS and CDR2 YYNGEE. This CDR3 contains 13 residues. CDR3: CASSAGGTDTQYF. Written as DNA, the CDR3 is TGTGCCAGCAGCGCGGGTGGCACAGATACGCAGTATTTT.

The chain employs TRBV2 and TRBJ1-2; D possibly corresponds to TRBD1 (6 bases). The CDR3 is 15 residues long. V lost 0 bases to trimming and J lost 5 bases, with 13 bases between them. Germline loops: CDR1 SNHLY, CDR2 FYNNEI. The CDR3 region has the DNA TGTGCCAGCAGTGAAGCTGGGGGCGACGGGTATGGCTACACCTTC. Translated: CASSEAGGDGYGYTF.

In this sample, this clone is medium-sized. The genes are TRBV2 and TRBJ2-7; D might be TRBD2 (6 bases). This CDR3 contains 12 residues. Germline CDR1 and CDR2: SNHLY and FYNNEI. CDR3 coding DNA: TGTGCAGGAGGGGCGGGAAGAGACGAGCAGTACTTC. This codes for CAGGAGRDEQYF. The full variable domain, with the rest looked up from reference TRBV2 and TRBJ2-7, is EPEVTQTPSHQVTQMGQEVILRCVPISNHLYFYWYRQILGQKVEFLVSFYNNEISEKSEIFDDQFSVERPDGSNFTLKIRSTKLEDSAMYFCAGGAGRDEQYFGPGTRLTVT.

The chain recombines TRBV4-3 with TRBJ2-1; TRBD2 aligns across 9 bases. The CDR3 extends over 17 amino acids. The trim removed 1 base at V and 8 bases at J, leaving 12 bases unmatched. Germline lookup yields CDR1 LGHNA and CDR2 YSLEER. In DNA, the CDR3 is TGCGCCAGCAGCCAAGTAATAGCGGGAGAAGCTGGCGATGAGCAGTTCTTC. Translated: CASSQVIAGEAGDEQFF.

In nucleotides, the CDR3 is TGCGCCAGCTCGACCCCAGGAATGAACACTGAAGCTTTCTTT. This translates into CASSTPGMNTEAFF. V is TRBV4-1 and J is TRBJ1-1; no definite D call. V lost 8 bases, J lost 0 bases, and 13 bases lay in between. This CDR3 is built from 14 residues. Germline CDR1 MGHRA, CDR2 YSYEKL.

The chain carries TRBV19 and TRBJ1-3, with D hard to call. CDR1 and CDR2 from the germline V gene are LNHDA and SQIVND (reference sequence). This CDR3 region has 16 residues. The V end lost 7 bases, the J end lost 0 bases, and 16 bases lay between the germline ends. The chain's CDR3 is CASTVTPGHSGNTIYF. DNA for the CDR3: TGTGCCAGTACCGTGACACCTGGTCACTCTGGAAACACCATATATTTT.

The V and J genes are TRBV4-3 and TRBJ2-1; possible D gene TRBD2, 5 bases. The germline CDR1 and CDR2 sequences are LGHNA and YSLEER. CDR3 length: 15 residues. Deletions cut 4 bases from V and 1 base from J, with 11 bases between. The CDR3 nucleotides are TGCGCCAGCAGCCCCCGGCGAGGGTCCTACAATGAGCAGTTCTTC. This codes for CASSPRRGSYNEQFF.

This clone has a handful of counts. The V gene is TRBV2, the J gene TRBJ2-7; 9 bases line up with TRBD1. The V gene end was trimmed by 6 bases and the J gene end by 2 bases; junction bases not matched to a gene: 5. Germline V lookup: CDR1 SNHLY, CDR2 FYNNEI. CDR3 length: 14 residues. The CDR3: CASRRTGAAYEQYF. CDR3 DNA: TGTGCCAGCAGGAGGACAGGGGCAGCCTACGAGCAGTACTTC.

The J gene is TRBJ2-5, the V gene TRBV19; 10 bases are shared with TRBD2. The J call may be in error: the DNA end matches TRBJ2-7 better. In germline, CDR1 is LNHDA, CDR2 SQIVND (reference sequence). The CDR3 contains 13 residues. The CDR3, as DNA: TGTGCCGTGGGGGGACTAGCGTCTTCCGAGCAGTACTTC. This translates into CAVGGLASSEQYF.

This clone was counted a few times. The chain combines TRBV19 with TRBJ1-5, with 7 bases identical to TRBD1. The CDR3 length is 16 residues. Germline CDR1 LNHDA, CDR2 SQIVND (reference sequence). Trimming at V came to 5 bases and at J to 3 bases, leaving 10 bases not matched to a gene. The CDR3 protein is CASSARSQGTNQPQHF. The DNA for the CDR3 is TGTGCCAGTAGTGCCCGGTCACAGGGGACCAATCAGCCCCAGCATTTT.

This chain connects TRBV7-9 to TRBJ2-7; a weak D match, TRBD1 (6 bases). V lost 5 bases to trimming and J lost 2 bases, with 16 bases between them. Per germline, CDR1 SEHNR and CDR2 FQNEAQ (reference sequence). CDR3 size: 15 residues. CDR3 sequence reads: CASSRTEGGTYEQYF. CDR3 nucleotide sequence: TGTGCCAGCAGCCGCACGGAAGGGGGAACCTACGAGCAGTACTTC.

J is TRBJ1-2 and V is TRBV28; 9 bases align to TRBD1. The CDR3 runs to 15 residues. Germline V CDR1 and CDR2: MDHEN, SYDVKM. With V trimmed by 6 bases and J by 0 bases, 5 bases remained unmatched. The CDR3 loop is CASSFTGGSNYGYTF. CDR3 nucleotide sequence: TGTGCCAGCAGCTTCACAGGGGGCTCTAACTATGGCTACACCTTC.

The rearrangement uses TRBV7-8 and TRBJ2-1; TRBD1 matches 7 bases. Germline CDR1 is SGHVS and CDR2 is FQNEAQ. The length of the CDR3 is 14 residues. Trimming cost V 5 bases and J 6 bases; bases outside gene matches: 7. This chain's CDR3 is CASSTIRQGNEQFF. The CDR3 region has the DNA TGTGCCAGCAGCACAATCAGACAGGGCAATGAGCAGTTCTTC.

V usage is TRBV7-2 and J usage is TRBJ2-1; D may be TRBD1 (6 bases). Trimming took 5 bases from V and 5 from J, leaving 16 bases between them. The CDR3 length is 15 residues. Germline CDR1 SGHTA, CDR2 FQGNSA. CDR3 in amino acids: CASSPTHRVDNEQFF. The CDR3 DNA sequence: TGTGCCAGCAGCCCTACCCACAGGGTAGACAATGAGCAGTTCTTC.

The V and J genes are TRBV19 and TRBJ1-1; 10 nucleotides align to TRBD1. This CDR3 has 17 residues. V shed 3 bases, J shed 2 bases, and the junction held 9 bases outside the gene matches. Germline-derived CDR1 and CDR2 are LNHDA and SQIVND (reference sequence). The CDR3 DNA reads TGTGCCAGTAGTATGACCCCGGGACAGGGGACAAACACTGAAGCTTTCTTT. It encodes CASSMTPGQGTNTEAFF. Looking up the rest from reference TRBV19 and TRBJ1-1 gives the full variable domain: DGGITQSPKYLFRKEGQNVTLSCEQNLNHDAMYWYRQDPGQGLRLIYYSQIVNDFQKGDIAEGYSVSREKKESFPLTVTSAQKNPTAFYLCASSMTPGQGTNTEAFFGQGTRLTVV.

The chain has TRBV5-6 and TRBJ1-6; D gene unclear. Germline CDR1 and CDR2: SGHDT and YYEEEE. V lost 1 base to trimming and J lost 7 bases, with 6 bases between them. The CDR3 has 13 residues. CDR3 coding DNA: TGTGCCAGCAGCTTGTTCCAGAATTCACCCCTCCACTTT. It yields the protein CASSLFQNSPLHF.

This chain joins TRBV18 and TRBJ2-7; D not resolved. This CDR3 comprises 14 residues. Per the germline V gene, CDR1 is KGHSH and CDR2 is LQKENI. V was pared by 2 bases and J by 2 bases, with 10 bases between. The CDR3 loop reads CASSPSFRAYEQYF. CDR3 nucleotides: TGTGCCAGCTCACCATCCTTCCGGGCCTACGAGCAGTACTTC.

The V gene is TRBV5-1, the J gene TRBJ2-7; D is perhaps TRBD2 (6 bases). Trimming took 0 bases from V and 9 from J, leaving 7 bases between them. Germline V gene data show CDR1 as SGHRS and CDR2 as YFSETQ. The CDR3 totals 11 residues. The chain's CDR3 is CASSLAGRQYF. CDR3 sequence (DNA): TGCGCCAGCAGCTTGGCCGGGAGGCAGTACTTC.

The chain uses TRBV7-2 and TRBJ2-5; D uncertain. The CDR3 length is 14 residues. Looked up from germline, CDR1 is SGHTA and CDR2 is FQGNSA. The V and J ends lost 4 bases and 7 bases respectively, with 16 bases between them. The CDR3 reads CASSSPSPPGTQYF. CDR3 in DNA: TGTGCCAGCAGCTCACCCTCCCCCCCAGGGACCCAGTACTTC.

Written as DNA, the CDR3 is TGTGCCAGCAGTACGCGGACAGGGGGCGTCGCGCTCGGGGGCTACACCTTC. Its translation: CASSTRTGGVALGGYTF. This chain links TRBV27 with TRBJ1-2, with TRBD1 matching over 11 bases. Trimming at V came to 5 bases and at J to 8 bases, leaving 16 bases not matched to a gene. Germline V gene data show CDR1 as MNHEY and CDR2 as SMNVEV (reference sequence). CDR3 size: 17 residues.